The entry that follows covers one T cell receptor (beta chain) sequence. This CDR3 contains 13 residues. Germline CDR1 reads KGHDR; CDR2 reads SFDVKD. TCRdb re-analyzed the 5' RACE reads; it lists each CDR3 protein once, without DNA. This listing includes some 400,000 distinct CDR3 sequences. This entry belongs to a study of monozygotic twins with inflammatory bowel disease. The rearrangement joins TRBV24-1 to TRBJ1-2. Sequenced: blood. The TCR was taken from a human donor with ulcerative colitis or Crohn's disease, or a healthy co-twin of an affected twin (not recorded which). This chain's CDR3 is CATSDSVGYGYTF.